This TCR beta chain was identified during a study of breast tumors, draining lymph nodes, adjacent tissues. General observations from the study: Luminal-like breast cancer showed significantly higher tumor–nontumor repertoire similarity than basal-like. That most tumor T cells come from lymph nodes remained unproven.

This clonotype was recorded many times. Its target is unknown. The CDR3 spans 14 residues. V dropped 3 bases and J dropped 0 bases, with 6 bases sitting between them. Per germline, CDR1 WSHSY and CDR2 SAAADI. Via MiXCR, TCRdb re-called the multiplex PCR reads, giving one row per CDR3 protein. This table has around 50,000 distinct CDR3 sequences, 20% to 25% appearing once. Material: breast tumor tissue. This TCR derives from a female donor with breast cancer. Some clones in this sample may be carry-over from other donors' samples. This chain links TRBV10-2 with TRBJ2-1; a possible D gene is TRBD2 (6 bases). The CDR3 DNA reads as TGCGCCAGCAGTGAAGCGGGCTCCTACAATGAGCAGTTCTTC. Its translation is CASSEAGSYNEQFF.